Listed here is a single TCR beta chain. These data come from a study of blood T cell repertoires in COVID-19. For the study at large: Nucleic acid was either cDNA or gDNA, and it came from T cells, B-cell-depleted T cells, or PBMCs.

Germline CDR1 SNHLY, CDR2 FYNNEI. This CDR3 is built from 15 residues. V lost 6 bases to trimming and J lost 7 bases; unmatched junction nucleotides: 9. Source study methods: Amplification of reference gene primers provided the estimated nucleated cell counts. Clones were read by immunoSEQ multiplex PCR, and TCRdb kept only the in-frame ones, dropping some. The DNA gave D and trimming, while V, J and clone size come from that table. The sample lists hundreds of thousands of clones, roughly 86% occurring once. Cohorts were assigned according to the clinical history that participants reported. The sequencing input was PBMCs or T cells enriched from blood (not recorded which). This receptor was obtained from a woman aged 30 to 39 with acute COVID-19. The chain is built from TRBV2 and TRBJ1-6; 7 positions agree with TRBD1. As DNA, the CDR3 is TGTGCCAGCAGCGCCAGACAGGGACGGAATTCACCCCTCCACTTT. Translation: CASSARQGRNSPLHF.